Sequencing of this T cell receptor (beta chain) was carried out in a study of molecular identifiers for immune sequencing clone quantification. Naive CD8 libraries used roughly 17,000 to 1,100,000 sorted cells and 10%, 30% or 50% RNA. Naive CD8 T cells were sorted as CD8+CD4-CCR7+CD45RA+. One entry per CDR3 protein, called by TCRdb with MiXCR from the PCR reads. There are 90,000 or so distinct CDR3 sequences in the sample; roughly a fifth occur only once, and roughly 1% lies in the top ten. Study findings and constraints: Spiked TCR RNA from one Jurkat cell reportedly showed up when mixed among one million naive cells. Sharing of a barcode by identical TCR molecules could cause highly expanded clone sizes to be underestimated.

This clonotype was detected many times. Antigen specificity is unknown. The germline V and J ends were trimmed by 0 bases and 1 base, with 8 bases remaining between them. This CDR3 has 14 amino acids. Germline V gives CDR1 SGHRS, CDR2 YFSETQ. The clonotype originates from a human donor in good health. Some libraries in this study had Jurkat cell RNA spiked in. J is TRBJ2-7 and V is TRBV5-1; maybe TRBD1 (5 bases). Sequenced: naive CD8+ T cells from blood, with Jurkat cell RNA spiked in. The subset is: FACS-sorted CD8+CD4-CCR7+CD45RA+ naive T cells. DNA for the CDR3: TGCGCCAGCAGCTTGGAATCAGGGTCCTACGAGCAGTACTTC. Translation gives CASSLESGSYEQYF.